The 2 T cell receptor beta chains listed next were all sequenced from one sample in a study of cytomegalovirus exposure and HLA in healthy donors. The PCR made use of 60 Vbeta and 13 Jbeta primers. The table came from immunoSEQ multiplex PCR; TCRdb's copy has only in-frame clones and leaves some out. Of roughly 150,000 clones listed, 8.5% to 10% are singletons. Sequenced: PBMCs. The receptors were gathered from a man aged 45 to 65 in good health and CMV-seronegative.

V usage is TRBV14 and J usage is TRBJ1-1; the match to TRBD1 covers 8 bases. CDR3 length: 16 amino acids. Unmatched junction bases numbered 9, after V lost 2 bases and J lost 4 bases. CDR1 and CDR2 from the germline V gene are SGHDN and FVKESK. Here the CDR3 DNA reads TGTGCCAGCAGCCAATTCATCACAGGGGGAGGCACTGAAGCTTTCTTT. Amino acids: CASSQFITGGGTEAFF.

This clone has more than one count but fewer than ten. The chain links TRBV5-5 to TRBJ1-3; 7 nucleotides match TRBD1. The CDR3 has 14 amino acids. The V gene's germline CDR1 is SGHKS and CDR2 YYEKEE (reference sequence). With 4 bases clipped from V and 9 bases from J, the junction kept 10 bases outside the gene matches. DNA for the CDR3: TGTGCCAGCAGCCCCGGGACAGTCTATAGCACCATATATTTT. Translation: CASSPGTVYSTIYF. Filled out from reference TRBV5-5 and TRBJ1-3, the complete variable domain reads DAGVTQSPTHLIKTRGQQVTLRCSPISGHKSVSWYQQVLGQGPQFIFQYYEKEERGRGNFPDRFSARQFPNYSSELNVNALLLGDSALYLCASSPGTVYSTIYFGEGSWLTVV.